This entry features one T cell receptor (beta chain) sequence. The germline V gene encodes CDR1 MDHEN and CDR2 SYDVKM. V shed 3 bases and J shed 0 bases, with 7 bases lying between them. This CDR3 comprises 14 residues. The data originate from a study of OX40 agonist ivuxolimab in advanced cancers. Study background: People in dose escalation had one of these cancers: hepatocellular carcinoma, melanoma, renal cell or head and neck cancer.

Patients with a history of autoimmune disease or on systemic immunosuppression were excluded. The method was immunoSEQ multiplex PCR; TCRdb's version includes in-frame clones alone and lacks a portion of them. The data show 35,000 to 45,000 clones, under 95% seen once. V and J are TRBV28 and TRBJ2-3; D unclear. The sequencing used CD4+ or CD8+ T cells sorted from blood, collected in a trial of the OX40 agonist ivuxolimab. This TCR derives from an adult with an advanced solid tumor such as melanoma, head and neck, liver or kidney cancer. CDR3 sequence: CASSFGPSTDTQYF. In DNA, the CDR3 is TGTGCCAGCAGTTTCGGACCCAGCACAGATACGCAGTATTTT.